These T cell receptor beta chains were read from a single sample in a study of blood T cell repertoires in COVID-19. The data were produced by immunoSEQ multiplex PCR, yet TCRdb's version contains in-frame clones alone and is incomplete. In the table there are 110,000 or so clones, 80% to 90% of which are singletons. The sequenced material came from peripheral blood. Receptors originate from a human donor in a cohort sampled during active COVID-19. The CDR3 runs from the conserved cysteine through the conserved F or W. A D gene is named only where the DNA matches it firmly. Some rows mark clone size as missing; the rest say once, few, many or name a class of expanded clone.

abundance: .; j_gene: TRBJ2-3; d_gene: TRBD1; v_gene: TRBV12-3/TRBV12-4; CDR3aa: CASTLTGATQYF; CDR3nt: TGTGCCAGCACCTTGACAGGGGCTACGCAGTATTTT
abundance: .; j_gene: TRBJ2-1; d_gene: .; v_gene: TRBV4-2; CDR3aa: CASSQVEGEGYNNEQFF; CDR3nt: TGTGCCAGCAGCCAAGTCGAGGGGGAGGGCTATAACAATGAGCAGTTCTTC
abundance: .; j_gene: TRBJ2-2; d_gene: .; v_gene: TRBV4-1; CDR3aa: CASSHLNTGELFF; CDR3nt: TGCGCCAGCAGCCATCTTAACACCGGGGAGCTGTTTTTT
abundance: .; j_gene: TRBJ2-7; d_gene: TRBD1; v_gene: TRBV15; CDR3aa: CATREGQGAYEQYF; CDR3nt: TGTGCCACCAGAGAGGGACAGGGGGCCTACGAGCAGTACTTC
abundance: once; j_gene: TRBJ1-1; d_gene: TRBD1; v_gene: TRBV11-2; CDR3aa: CASSLDLGQGGTEAFF; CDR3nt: TGTGCCAGCAGCTTAGATCTGGGACAGGGGGGCACTGAAGCTTTCTTT
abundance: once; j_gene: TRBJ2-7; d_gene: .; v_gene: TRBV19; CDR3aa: CASSMGLSYEQYF; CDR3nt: TGTGCCAGTAGTATGGGACTCTCCTACGAGCAGTACTTC
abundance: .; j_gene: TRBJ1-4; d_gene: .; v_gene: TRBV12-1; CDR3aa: CASSSQEGARGANEKLFF; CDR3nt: TGTGCCAGCAGCTCTCAGGAGGGGGCGAGGGGGGCTAATGAAAAACTGTTTTTT
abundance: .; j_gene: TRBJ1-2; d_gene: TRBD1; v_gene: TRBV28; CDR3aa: CASSLLLRDRGFLF; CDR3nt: TGTGCCAGCAGTTTACTTCTCCGGGACAGGGGATTCCTCTTC
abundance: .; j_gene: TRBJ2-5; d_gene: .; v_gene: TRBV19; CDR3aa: CASSMGAPQETQYF; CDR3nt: TGTGCCAGTAGTATGGGGGCCCCACAAGAGACCCAGTACTTC
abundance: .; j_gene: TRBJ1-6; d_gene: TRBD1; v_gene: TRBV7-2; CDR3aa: CASSQGQGINSPLHF; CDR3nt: TGTGCCAGCAGCCAGGGACAGGGGATTAATTCACCCCTCCACTTT
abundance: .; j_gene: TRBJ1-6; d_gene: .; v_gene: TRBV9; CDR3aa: CASNREDVGSPLHF; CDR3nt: TGTGCCAGCAACAGAGAAGACGTAGGTTCACCCCTCCACTTT
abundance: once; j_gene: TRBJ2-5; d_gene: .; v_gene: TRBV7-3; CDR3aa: CASSLFGGYQETQYF; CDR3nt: TGTGCCAGCAGCTTATTTGGGGGGTACCAAGAGACCCAGTACTTC
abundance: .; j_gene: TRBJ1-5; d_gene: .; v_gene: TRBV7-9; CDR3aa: CASSLVTEHQPQHF; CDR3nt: TGTGCCAGCAGCTTAGTAACAGAGCATCAGCCCCAGCATTTT
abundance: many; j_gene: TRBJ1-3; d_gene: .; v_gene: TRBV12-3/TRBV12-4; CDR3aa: CACRGLSGNTIYF; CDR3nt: TGTGCCTGCCGTGGGCTCTCTGGAAACACCATATATTTT
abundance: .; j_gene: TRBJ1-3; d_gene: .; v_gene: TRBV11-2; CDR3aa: CASSLFDSLGTSGNTIYF; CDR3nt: TGTGCCAGCAGCTTATTTGACAGCCTGGGGACATCTGGAAACACCATATATTTT
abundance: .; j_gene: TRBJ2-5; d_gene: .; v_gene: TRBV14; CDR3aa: CASSQEVSGTQYF; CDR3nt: TGTGCCAGCAGCCAAGAGGTCTCGGGGACCCAGTACTTC
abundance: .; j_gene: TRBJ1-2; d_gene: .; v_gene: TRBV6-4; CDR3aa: CASSDSMGGGSGYTF; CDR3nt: TGTGCCAGCAGTGACTCGATGGGGGGCGGGAGTGGCTACACCTTC
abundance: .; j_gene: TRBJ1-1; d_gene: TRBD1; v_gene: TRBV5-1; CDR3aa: CASSWPRDRDEAFF; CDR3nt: TGCGCCAGCAGCTGGCCCCGGGACAGGGATGAAGCTTTCTTT
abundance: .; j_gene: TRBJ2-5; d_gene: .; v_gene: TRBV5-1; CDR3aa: CASSLQGSRQETQYF; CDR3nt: TGCGCCAGCAGCTTACAGGGTAGCCGACAAGAGACCCAGTACTTC
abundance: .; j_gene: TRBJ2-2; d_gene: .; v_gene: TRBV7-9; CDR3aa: CASSLAGTGELFF; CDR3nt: TGTGCCAGCAGCTTAGCGGGGACAGGGGAGCTGTTTTTT
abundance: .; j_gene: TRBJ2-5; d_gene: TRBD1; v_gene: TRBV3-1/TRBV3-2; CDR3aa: CASSQQGQGLETQYF; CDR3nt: TGTGCCAGCAGCCAACAAGGACAGGGTCTAGAGACCCAGTACTTC
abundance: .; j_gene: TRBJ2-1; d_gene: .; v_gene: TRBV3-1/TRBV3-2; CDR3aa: CASSQGTVNEQFF; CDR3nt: TGTGCCAGCAGCCAAGGAACGGTAAATGAGCAGTTCTTC
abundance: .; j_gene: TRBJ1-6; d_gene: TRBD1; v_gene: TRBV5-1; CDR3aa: CASSQTSQGAGSPLHF; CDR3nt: TGCGCCAGCAGCCAAACATCACAGGGGGCCGGTTCACCCCTCCACTTT
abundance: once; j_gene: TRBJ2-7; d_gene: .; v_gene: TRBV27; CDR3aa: CASSSSLGQSYEQYF; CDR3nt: TGTGCCAGCTCTTCTTCTCTCGGACAGTCCTACGAGCAGTACTTC
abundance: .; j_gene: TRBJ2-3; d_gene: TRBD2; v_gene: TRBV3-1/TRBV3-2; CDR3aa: CASSRIAGGGNTQYF; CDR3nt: TGTGCCAGCAGTCGAATAGCGGGAGGGGGAAATACGCAGTATTTT